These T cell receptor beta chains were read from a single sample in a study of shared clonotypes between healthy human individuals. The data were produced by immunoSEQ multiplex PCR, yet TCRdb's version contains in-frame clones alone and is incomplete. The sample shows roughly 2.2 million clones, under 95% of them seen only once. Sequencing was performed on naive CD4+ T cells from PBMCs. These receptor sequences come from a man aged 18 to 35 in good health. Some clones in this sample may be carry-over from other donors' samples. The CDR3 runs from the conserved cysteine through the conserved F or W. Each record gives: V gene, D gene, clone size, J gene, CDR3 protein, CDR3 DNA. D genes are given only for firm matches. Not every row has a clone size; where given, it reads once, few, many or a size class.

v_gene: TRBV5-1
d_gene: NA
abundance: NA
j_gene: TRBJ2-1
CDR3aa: CASSLGTLNNEQFF
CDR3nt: TGCGCCAGCAGCTTGGGGACTCTTAACAATGAGCAGTTCTTC

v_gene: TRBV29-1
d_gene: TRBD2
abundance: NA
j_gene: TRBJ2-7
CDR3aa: CSVQPRGGGYEQYF
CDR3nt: TGCAGCGTACAACCACGTGGCGGGGGCTACGAGCAGTACTTC

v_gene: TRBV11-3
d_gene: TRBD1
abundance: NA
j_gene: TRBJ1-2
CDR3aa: CASSLASGQPRPNYGYTF
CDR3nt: TGTGCCAGCAGCTTAGCCTCGGGACAGCCGAGACCTAACTATGGCTACACCTTC

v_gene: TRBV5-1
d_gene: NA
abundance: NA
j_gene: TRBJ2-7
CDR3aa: CASSLAQGGGYEQYF
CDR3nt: TGCGCCAGCAGCTTGGCACAGGGAGGGGGCTACGAGCAGTACTTC

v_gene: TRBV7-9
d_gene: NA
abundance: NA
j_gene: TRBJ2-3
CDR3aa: CASSLLSQNTDTQYF
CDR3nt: TGTGCCAGCAGCTTACTTTCCCAGAACACAGATACGCAGTATTTT

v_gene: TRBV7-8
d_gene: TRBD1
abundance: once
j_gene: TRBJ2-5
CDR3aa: CASSLVGTGGAVGETQYF
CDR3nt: TGTGCCAGCAGCTTAGTTGGGACAGGGGGCGCCGTAGGAGAGACCCAGTACTTC

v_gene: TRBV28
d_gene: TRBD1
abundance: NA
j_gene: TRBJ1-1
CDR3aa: CASTEGAMWTEAFF
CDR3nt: TGTGCCAGTACGGAGGGGGCAATGTGGACTGAAGCTTTCTTT

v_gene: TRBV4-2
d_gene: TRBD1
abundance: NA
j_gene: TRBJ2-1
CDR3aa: CASSQGDSNNEQFF
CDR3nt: TGTGCCAGCAGCCAAGGGGACAGCAACAATGAGCAGTTCTTC

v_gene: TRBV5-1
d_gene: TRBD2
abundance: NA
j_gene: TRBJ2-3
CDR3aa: CASGRLAEPSTDTQYF
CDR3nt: TGCGCCAGCGGTCGACTAGCGGAACCTAGCACAGATACGCAGTATTTT

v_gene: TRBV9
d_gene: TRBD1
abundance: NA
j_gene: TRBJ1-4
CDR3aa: CASSVVSGTGSQLFF
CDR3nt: TGTGCCAGCAGCGTAGTCAGTGGGACAGGTAGTCAACTGTTTTTT

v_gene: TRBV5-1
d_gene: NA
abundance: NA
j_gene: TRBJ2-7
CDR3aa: CASSLMGVSPYEQYF
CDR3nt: TGCGCCAGCAGCTTAATGGGCGTTAGCCCCTACGAGCAGTACTTC

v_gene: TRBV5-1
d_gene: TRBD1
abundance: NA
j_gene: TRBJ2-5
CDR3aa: CASRVAGDRGETQYF
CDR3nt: TGCGCCAGCAGGGTTGCGGGTGACAGGGGGGAGACCCAGTACTTC

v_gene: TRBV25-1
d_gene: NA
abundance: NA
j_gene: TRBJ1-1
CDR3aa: CASSGRGNTEAFF
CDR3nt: TGTGCCAGCAGTGGGAGGGGGAACACTGAAGCTTTCTTT

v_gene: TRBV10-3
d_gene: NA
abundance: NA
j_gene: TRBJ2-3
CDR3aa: CAISPSTDTQYF
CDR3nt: TGTGCCATCAGCCCTAGCACAGATACGCAGTATTTT

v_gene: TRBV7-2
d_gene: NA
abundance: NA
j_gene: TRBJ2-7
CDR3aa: CASSEKGVTYEQYF
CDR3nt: TGTGCCAGCAGCGAAAAAGGGGTTACCTACGAGCAGTACTTC

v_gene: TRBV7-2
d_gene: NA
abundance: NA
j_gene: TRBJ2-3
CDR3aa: CASSPPGQREDTQYF
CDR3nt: TGTGCCAGCAGCCCCCCGGGGCAACGGGAAGATACGCAGTATTTT

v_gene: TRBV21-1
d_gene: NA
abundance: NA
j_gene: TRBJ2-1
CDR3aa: CASSKAVRGGGNEQFF
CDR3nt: TGTGCCAGCAGCAAAGCGGTCCGGGGGGGAGGCAATGAGCAGTTCTTC

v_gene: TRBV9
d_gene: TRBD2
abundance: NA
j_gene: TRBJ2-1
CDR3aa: CASTPAGSSYNEQFF
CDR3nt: TGTGCCAGCACCCCAGCGGGAAGCTCCTACAATGAGCAGTTCTTC

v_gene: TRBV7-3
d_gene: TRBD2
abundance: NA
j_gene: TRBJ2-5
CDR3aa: CASSGGSRETQYF
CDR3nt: TGTGCCAGCAGTGGCGGGAGCCGAGAGACCCAGTACTTC

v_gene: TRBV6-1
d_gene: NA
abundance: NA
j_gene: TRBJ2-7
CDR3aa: CASSEVREQYF
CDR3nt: TGTGCCAGCAGTGAAGTAAGGGAGCAGTACTTC

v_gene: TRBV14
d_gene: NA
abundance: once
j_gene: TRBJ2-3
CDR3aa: CASSQALRQVGRSTDTQYF
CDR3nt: TGTGCCAGCAGCCAAGCTTTGCGACAGGTTGGGAGGAGCACAGATACGCAGTATTTT

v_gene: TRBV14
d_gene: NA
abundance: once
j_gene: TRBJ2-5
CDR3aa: CASSPGTGRWTQYF
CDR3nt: TGTGCCAGCAGCCCTGGGACTGGCCGGTGGACCCAGTACTTC

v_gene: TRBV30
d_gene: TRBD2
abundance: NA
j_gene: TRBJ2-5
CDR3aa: CAWRPMAGVETQYF
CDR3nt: TGTGCCTGGAGACCGATGGCGGGAGTAGAGACCCAGTACTTC

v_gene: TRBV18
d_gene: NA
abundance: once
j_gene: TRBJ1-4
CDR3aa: CASSNSGGNEKLFF
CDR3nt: TGTGCCAGCTCAAACTCTGGGGGAAATGAAAAACTGTTTTTT

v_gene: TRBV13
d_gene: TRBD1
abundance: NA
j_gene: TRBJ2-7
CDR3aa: CASSLLQGKHEQYF
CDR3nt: TGTGCCAGCAGCCTACTACAGGGGAAGCACGAGCAGTACTTC

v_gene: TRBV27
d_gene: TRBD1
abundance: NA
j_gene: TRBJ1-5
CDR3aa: CASSGRDRANQPQHF
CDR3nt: TGTGCCAGCAGTGGCCGGGACAGGGCCAATCAGCCCCAGCATTTT

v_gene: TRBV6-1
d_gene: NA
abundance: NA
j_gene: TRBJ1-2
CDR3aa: CASSEVRVSNYGYTF
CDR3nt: TGTGCCAGCAGTGAGGTCAGGGTCTCTAACTATGGCTACACCTTC

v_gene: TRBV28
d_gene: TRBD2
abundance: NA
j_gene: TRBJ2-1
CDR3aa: CASLPGGYYNEQFF
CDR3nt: TGTGCCAGCCTCCCGGGAGGGTACTACAATGAGCAGTTCTTC

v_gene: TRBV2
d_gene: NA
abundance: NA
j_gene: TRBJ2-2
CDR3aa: CATKLQRLNTGELFF
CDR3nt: TGTGCCACCAAACTGCAGCGCCTGAACACCGGGGAGCTGTTTTTT

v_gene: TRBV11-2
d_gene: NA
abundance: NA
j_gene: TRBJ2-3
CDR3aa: CASSFVGGLFADTQYF
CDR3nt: TGTGCCAGCAGCTTCGTGGGCGGTCTATTCGCAGATACGCAGTATTTT

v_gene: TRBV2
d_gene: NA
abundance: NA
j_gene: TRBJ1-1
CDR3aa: CASSDDRVTEAFF
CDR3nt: TGTGCCAGCAGCGACGACAGAGTCACTGAAGCTTTCTTT

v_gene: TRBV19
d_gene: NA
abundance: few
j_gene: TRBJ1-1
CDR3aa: CASSARATEAFF
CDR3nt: TGTGCCAGTAGCGCCCGAGCGACTGAAGCTTTCTTT

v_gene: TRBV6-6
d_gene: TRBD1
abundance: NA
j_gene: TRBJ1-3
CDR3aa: CASSPQGALGNTIYF
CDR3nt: TGTGCCAGCAGCCCACAGGGGGCTCTTGGAAACACCATATATTTT

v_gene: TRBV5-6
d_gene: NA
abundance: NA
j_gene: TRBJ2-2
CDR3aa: CASSFDPNTGELFF
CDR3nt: TGTGCCAGCAGCTTCGACCCGAACACCGGGGAGCTGTTTTTT

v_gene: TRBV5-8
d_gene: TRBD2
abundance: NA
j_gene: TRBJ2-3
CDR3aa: CASSSRASGGDTQYF
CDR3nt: TGTGCCAGCAGCTCAAGGGCTAGCGGCGGGGATACGCAGTATTTT

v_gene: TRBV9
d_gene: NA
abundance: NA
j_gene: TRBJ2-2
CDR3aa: CASRSYGKGNTGELFF
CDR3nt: TGTGCCAGCAGGTCTTATGGGAAGGGGAACACCGGGGAGCTGTTTTTT

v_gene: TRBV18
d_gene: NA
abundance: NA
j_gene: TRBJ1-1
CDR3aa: CASSPDSYLNTEAFF
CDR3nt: TGTGCCAGCTCCCCAGACTCCTATTTGAACACTGAAGCTTTCTTT

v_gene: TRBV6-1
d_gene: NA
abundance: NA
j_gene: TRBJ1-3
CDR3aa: CASSEAAGTGNTIYF
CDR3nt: TGTGCCAGCAGTGAAGCGGCGGGAACTGGAAACACCATATATTTT

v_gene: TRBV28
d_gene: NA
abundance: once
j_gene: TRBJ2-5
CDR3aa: CASSTSMQRGTQYF
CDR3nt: TGTGCCAGCAGCACATCCATGCAACGGGGGACCCAGTACTTC

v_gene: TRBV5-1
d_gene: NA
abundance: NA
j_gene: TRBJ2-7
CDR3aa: CASTAGPSSYEQYF
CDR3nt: TGCGCCAGCACAGCTGGACCCAGCTCCTACGAGCAGTACTTC

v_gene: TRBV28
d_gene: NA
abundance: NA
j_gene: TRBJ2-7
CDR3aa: CASSLSGMWGAVYEQYF
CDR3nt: TGTGCCAGCAGTTTATCGGGGATGTGGGGAGCGGTCTACGAGCAGTACTTC

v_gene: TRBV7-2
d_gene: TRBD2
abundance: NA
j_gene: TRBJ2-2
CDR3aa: CASSLEGLAGHTGELFF
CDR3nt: TGTGCCAGCAGCTTAGAGGGACTAGCGGGACACACCGGGGAGCTGTTTTTT

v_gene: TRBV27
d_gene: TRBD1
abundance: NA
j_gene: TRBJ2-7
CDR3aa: CASRQRADRDSYEQYF
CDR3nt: TGTGCCAGCAGGCAGAGAGCGGACAGGGACTCCTACGAGCAGTACTTC

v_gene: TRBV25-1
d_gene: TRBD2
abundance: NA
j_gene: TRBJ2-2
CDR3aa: CASSEVSGTITGELFF
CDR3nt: TGTGCCAGCAGTGAAGTGAGCGGGACTATCACCGGGGAGCTGTTTTTT

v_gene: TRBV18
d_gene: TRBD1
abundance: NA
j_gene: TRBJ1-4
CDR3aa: CASSPKTGTGVFF
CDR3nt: TGTGCCAGCTCACCAAAGACCGGGACAGGGGTGTTTTTT

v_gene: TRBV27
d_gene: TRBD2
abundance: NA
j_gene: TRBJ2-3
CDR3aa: CASSFGVSGSVRSDTQYF
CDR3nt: TGTGCCAGCAGTTTCGGGGTTAGCGGGAGTGTCAGATCGGATACGCAGTATTTT

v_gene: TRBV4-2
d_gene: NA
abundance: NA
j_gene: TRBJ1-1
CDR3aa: CASSQGGGILNTEAFF
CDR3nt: TGTGCCAGCAGCCAAGGAGGGGGGATATTGAACACTGAAGCTTTCTTT

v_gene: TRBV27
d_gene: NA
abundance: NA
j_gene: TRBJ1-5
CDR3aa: CASSLPTNSNQPQHF
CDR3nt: TGTGCCAGCAGTTTACCGACAAATAGCAATCAGCCCCAGCATTTT

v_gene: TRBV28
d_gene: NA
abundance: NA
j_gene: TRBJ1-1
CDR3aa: CASSFSARPNTEAFF
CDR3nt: TGTGCCAGCAGTTTCTCGGCCAGGCCGAACACTGAAGCTTTCTTT

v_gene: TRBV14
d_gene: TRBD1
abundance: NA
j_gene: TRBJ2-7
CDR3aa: CASSPRQGFYEQYF
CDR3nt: TGTGCCAGCAGCCCGAGACAGGGTTTCTACGAGCAGTACTTC

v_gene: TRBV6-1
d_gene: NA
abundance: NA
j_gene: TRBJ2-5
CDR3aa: CASSPGRARRTQYF
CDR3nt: TGTGCCAGCAGTCCTGGACGGGCCCGGCGGACCCAGTACTTC

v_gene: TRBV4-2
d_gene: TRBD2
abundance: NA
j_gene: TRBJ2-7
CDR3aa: CASSQWGGSEQYF
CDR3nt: TGTGCCAGCAGCCAGTGGGGGGGAAGCGAGCAGTACTTC

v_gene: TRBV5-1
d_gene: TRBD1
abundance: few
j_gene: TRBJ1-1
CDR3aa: CASSSILLGQEAFF
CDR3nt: TGCGCCAGCAGCTCCATTCTTCTGGGACAGGAAGCTTTCTTT

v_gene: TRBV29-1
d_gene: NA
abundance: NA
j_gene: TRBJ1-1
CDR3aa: CSVAGIWTEAFF
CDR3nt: TGTAGCGTTGCGGGGATTTGGACTGAAGCTTTCTTT

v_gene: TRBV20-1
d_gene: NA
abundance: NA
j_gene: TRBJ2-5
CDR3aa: CSGEKETQYF
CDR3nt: TGCAGCGGAGAGAAAGAGACCCAGTACTTC

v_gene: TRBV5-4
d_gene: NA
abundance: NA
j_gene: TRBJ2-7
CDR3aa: CASSFRPRGPYEQYF
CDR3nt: TGTGCCAGCAGCTTTCGCCCCAGGGGTCCCTACGAGCAGTACTTC